The sequence of this TCR beta chain was determined in a study of Graves' ophthalmopathy and Graves' hyperthyroidism. This clonotype was picked up a small number of times. As the template, RNA transcripts were used to amplify TCR beta CDR3 regions. After a first-round RT-PCR with HTBI primers, a second-round multiplex PCR was run. TCRdb processed the multiplex PCR reads anew with MiXCR; each CDR3 protein has one entry. The data hold 500,000 to 700,000 distinct CDR3 sequences, with 22% observed a single time. Trimming took 6 bases from V and 6 from J, leaving 18 bases between them. The CDR3 length is 13 residues. Looked up from germline, CDR1 is DFQATT and CDR2 is SNEGSKA (reference sequence).

The specimen sequenced was peripheral blood. This TCR was sampled from a woman younger than 35 with stable Graves' hyperthyroidism. Some clones in this sample may be carry-over from other donors' samples. V gene TRBV20-1 combines with J gene TRBJ2-7, with D tentatively TRBD1 or TRBD2 (5 bases each). DNA of the CDR3: TGCAGTGCGGGACCGCAGCCCCAGGGCGAGCAGTACTTC. Residues: CSAGPQPQGEQYF.